This entry lists 18 T cell receptor beta chains sequenced from one sample in a study of CD8 T cells in Susac syndrome (dated by TCRdb to the late 2010s). Libraries came from the immunoSEQ multiplex PCR assay. RNA was extracted using the RNeasy kit, and roughly 0.45 to 1 microgram was reverse transcribed with random hexamers. The public reads were run again by TCRdb, first through fastp at Q25 and then through MiXCR, and only productive beta chains were kept. Each CDR3 protein appears once, grouped with its most common genes and DNA. Across this sample there are some 300,000 distinct CDR3 sequences, with almost 85% seen only once. The top ten clones comprise around 0.22% of the sample. The sample consisted of CD8+ T cells from PBMCs. All receptors come from a human donor with multiple sclerosis.

This sequence joins TRBV25-1 and TRBJ2-4; 10 bases line up with TRBD1. Germline CDR1 reads MGHDK; CDR2 reads SYGVNS. CDR3 length: 17 residues. After removal of 4 bases from V and 2 bases from J, the junction contained 8 bases not matched to a gene. The CDR3 DNA follows: TGTGCCAGCAGTGGAGCGACAGGGGGCGAAACCAAAAACATTCAGTACTTC. This sequence encodes CASSGATGGETKNIQYF.

The rearrangement uses TRBV21-1 and TRBJ1-2; the D call of TRBD1 is as the table states it, not checked on the DNA. TRBV21-1 is annotated as a pseudogene. The CDR3 loop spans 14 amino acids. The CDR3: CASIRTGSGHGYTF. CDR3 coding DNA: TGTGCCTCCATTCGGACAGGGTCGGGGCATGGCTACACCTTC.

The J gene is TRBJ2-7, the V gene TRBV29-1, with no clear D. This CDR3 has 12 amino acids. Germline V gene lookup returns CDR1 SQVTM and CDR2 ANQGSEA. V lost 5 bases to trimming and J lost 3 bases, with 11 bases between them. The CDR3 DNA reads TGCAGCGTTTCGGACGGCAACTACGAGCAGTACTTC. Translating gives CSVSDGNYEQYF.

This chain uses TRBV6-5 with TRBJ2-1; 10 nucleotides align to TRBD2. Germline values: CDR1 MNHEY, CDR2 SVGAGI. V lost 7 bases, J lost 1 base, and 4 bases stayed unmatched. The CDR3 spans 15 residues. In DNA form, the CDR3 reads TGTGCCAGCAATCCGGGACTAGCGTCCTACAATGAGCAGTTCTTC. The encoded protein is CASNPGLASYNEQFF.

V is TRBV20-1 and J is TRBJ2-2; D unresolved. Trimming cost V 3 bases and J 0 bases, with 14 bases left between them. This CDR3 is 16 amino acids long. The germline CDR1 and CDR2 sequences are DFQATT and SNEGSKA (reference sequence). The CDR3 is CSARIWAQTNTGELFF. The CDR3 DNA follows: TGCAGTGCTAGGATTTGGGCACAGACGAACACCGGGGAGCTGTTTTTT.

V and J are TRBV11-2 and TRBJ2-3; D is undetermined. V was cut by 4 bases and J by 0 bases, with 8 bases left in between. The length of the CDR3 is 14 residues. Germline CDR1 is SGHAT and CDR2 is FQNNGV. This CDR3 is CASSWTASTDTQYF. The CDR3 DNA sequence: TGTGCCAGCAGCTGGACGGCTAGCACAGATACGCAGTATTTT.

The chain combines TRBV24-1 with TRBJ2-7; D not resolved. V was clipped by 7 bases and J by 3 bases, with 3 bases between them. The CDR3 is 10 amino acids. Germline CDR1 reads KGHDR; CDR2 reads SFDVKD. The CDR3 loop reads CATSHYEQYF. CDR3 bases: TGTGCCACCAGCCACTACGAGCAGTACTTC.

The chain employs TRBV27 and TRBJ2-7, with no clear D. Germline V lookup: CDR1 MNHEY, CDR2 SMNVEV (reference sequence). The CDR3 runs to 11 residues. Trimming cost V 4 bases and J 6 bases, with 7 bases left between them. Here the CDR3 reads CASSWYGEQYF. CDR3 sequence (DNA): TGTGCCAGCAGTTGGTACGGCGAGCAGTACTTC.

The chain recombines TRBV19 with TRBJ1-1; D is uncertain. Germline CDR1 reads LNHDA; CDR2 reads SQIVND (reference sequence). The CDR3 is 14 amino acids. With 9 bases removed from V and 6 bases from J, the gap between germline ends came to 20 bases. The CDR3 reads CASQPMAQASEAFF. The CDR3 bases are TGTGCCAGCCAACCGATGGCCCAGGCCTCTGAAGCTTTCTTT.

The J gene is TRBJ2-1, the V gene TRBV28; D remains ambiguous. Germline V gene sequence: CDR1 MDHEN, CDR2 SYDVKM. This CDR3 spans 15 amino acids. Trimming stripped 7 bases from V and 4 bases from J, with 17 bases between. The CDR3 loop reads CASTIGKGSYNEQFF. In DNA form, the CDR3 reads TGTGCCAGCACCATAGGAAAGGGTTCATACAATGAGCAGTTCTTC.

V is TRBV27 and J is TRBJ1-2; D not resolved. The CDR3 consists of 14 residues. Germline V gives CDR1 MNHEY, CDR2 SMNVEV (reference sequence). V was clipped by 6 bases and J by 3 bases, with 14 bases between them. CDR3 sequence reads: CASSYGFSDYGYTF. The DNA for the CDR3 is TGTGCCAGCAGCTATGGGTTCTCTGACTATGGCTACACCTTC.

This chain links TRBV6-1 with TRBJ2-3; 10 positions agree with TRBD1. The CDR3 is 16 residues long. J gave up 3 bases and V 5 bases, and 8 bases lay outside the gene matches. Germline loops: CDR1 MNHNS, CDR2 SASEGT. The CDR3 bases are TGTGCCAGCAGTCTTTTTGACAGGGGGCGGACAGATACGCAGTATTTT. Translating it yields CASSLFDRGRTDTQYF.

The gene calls are TRBV7-2 and TRBJ2-5; 10 bases align to TRBD2. The junction had 14 bases not matched to a gene; V was cut back by 2 bases and J by 5 bases. This CDR3 has 18 amino acids. The germline V gene encodes CDR1 SGHTA and CDR2 FQGNSA. CDR3 protein: CASSLLTVDSGRGETQYF. The CDR3 nucleotides read TGTGCCAGCAGCTTACTCACCGTCGACAGCGGGAGGGGGGAGACCCAGTACTTC.

J is TRBJ2-1 and V is TRBV4-2, with TRBD2 identical over 7 bases. V shed 1 base and J 6 bases; nucleotides not matched to a gene: 6. Per germline, CDR1 LGHNA and CDR2 YNFKEQ. The CDR3 runs to 15 residues. The CDR3 here is CASSQGPSGFNEQFF. In DNA, the CDR3 is TGTGCCAGCAGCCAAGGTCCTAGCGGCTTCAATGAGCAGTTCTTC.

This sequence joins TRBV15 and TRBJ1-4, with a possible D match to TRBD1 (6 bases). Germline V gene data show CDR1 as LNHNV and CDR2 as YYDKDF (reference sequence). The germline V and J ends were trimmed by 3 bases and 11 bases, with 19 bases remaining between them. This CDR3 is 15 amino acids long. The CDR3 reads CATSRGTGAGVKLFF. CDR3 nucleotides: TGTGCCACCAGCAGGGGGACGGGGGCTGGAGTTAAACTGTTTTTT. Full variable domain (missing parts from reference TRBV15 and TRBJ1-4): DAMVIQNPRYQVTQFGKPVTLSCSQTLNHNVMYWYQQKSSQAPKLLFHYYDKDFNNEADTPDNFQSRRPNTSFCFLDIRSPGLGDTAMYLCATSRGTGAGVKLFFGSGTQLSVL.

This rearrangement joins TRBV1 to TRBJ2-6. TRBV1 is a pseudogene. This CDR3 has 18 residues. In DNA, the CDR3 is TGCACCAGCAGCGTAATTTGTTTGTGCACAAAGCGGGCCAACGTCCTGACTTTC. The encoded protein is CTSSVICLCTKRANVLTF.

This sequence joins TRBV19 and TRBJ2-4; D perhaps matches TRBD1 (5 bases). The CDR3 length is 13 residues. Germline CDR1 LNHDA, CDR2 SQIVND (reference sequence). Between the trimmed V and J ends, which lost 3 bases and 8 bases, there was a span of 11 bases. The CDR3 reads CASSIRVRDIQYF. The CDR3 region has the DNA TGTGCCAGTAGTATCAGGGTTAGGGACATTCAGTACTTC.

The V call is TRBV7-9, the J call TRBJ1-1; perhaps TRBD1 as D (6 bases). V gave up 6 bases and J gave up 2 bases, with 25 bases separating them. Germline V gene sequence: CDR1 SEHNR, CDR2 FQNEAQ (reference sequence). This CDR3 comprises 18 residues. As DNA, the CDR3 is TGTGCCAGCAGTGTGATCGGGGGCCGCGATACTTTCAACACTGAAGCTTTCTTT. Protein product: CASSVIGGRDTFNTEAFF. The whole variable domain, remainder taken from reference TRBV7-9 and TRBJ1-1, is DTGVSQNPRHKITKRGQNVTFRCDPISEHNRLYWYRQTLGQGPEFLTYFQNEAQLEKSRLLSDRFSAERPKGSFSTLEIQRTEQGDSAMYLCASSVIGGRDTFNTEAFFGQGTRLTVV.